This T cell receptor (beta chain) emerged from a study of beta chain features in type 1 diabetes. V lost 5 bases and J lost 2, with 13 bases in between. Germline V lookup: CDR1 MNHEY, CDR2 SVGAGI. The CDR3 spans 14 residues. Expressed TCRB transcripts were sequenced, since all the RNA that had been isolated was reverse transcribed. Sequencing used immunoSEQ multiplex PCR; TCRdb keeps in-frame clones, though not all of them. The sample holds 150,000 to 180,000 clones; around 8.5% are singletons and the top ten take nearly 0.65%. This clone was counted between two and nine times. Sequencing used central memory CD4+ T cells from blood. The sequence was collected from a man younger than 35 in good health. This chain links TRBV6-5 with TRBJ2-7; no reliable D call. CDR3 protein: CASSERIVPYEQYF. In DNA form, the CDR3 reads TGTGCCAGCAGTGAGCGCATCGTACCCTACGAGCAGTACTTC.